This entry is about one TCR beta chain. Deletions cut 4 bases from V and 7 bases from J, with 7 bases between. From germline, CDR1 is MNHEY and CDR2 SVGEGT. The CDR3 consists of 11 residues. This sample was included in a study of blood T cell repertoires in COVID-19. Assay used: immunoSEQ multiplex PCR; TCRdb lists only in-frame clones, some missing. In the table there are 280,000 or so clones, 89% of which are singletons. V gene TRBV6-2 or TRBV6-3 combines with J gene TRBJ1-2, with D uncertain. The sample comprised peripheral blood. This clonotype was sampled from an older woman with acute or convalescent COVID-19. CDR3 region: CASSWRGGYTF. The DNA of the CDR3 is TGTGCCAGCAGTTGGCGGGGTGGCTACACCTTC.